One sample yielded the 3 T cell receptor beta chains listed below, sequenced in a study of cytomegalovirus exposure and HLA in healthy donors. PCR used 60 Vbeta primers and 13 Jbeta primers. Profiled with immunoSEQ multiplex PCR; TCRdb holds only in-frame clones, not every one. Of around 150,000 clones listed, over 65% are singletons. Sequenced material: PBMCs. The receptors here all came from a man aged 40-50 years in good health and CMV-seropositive.

In regard to this clone: Other DNA sequences in the same sample also yield this CDR3. The chain uses TRBV6-5 and TRBJ2-7; the D gene is possibly TRBD1 (6 bases). The CDR3 is 11 residues long. V lost 5 bases to trimming and J lost 4 bases, with 6 bases between them. The germline V gene has CDR1 MNHEY and CDR2 SVGAGI. This CDR3 is CASSRGYEQYF. CDR3 bases: TGTGCCAGCAGTAGGGGGTACGAGCAGTACTTC.

The J gene is TRBJ1-2, the V gene TRBV29-1; 8 bases are a match to TRBD1. Germline loops: CDR1 SQVTM, CDR2 ANQGSEA. The CDR3 is made up of 18 amino acids. V was clipped by 3 bases and J by 0 bases; unmatched bases: 15. CDR3 sequence: CSVDLQGANQGANYGYTF. The CDR3 DNA follows: TGCAGCGTTGATCTTCAGGGGGCAAACCAAGGAGCTAACTATGGCTACACCTTC.

The gene calls are TRBV19 and TRBJ1-2; a possible D gene is TRBD1 (6 bases). V was clipped by 5 bases and J by 3 bases, with 13 bases between them. CDR1 is LNHDA, CDR2 SQIVND, per germline (reference sequence). The CDR3 sequence is 14 residues long. CDR3 sequence (DNA): TGTGCCAGTAGTGTGGGGGGGGCGGACTATGGCTACACCTTC. Translation: CASSVGGADYGYTF. The full variable domain, completed using reference TRBV19 and TRBJ1-2, is DGGITQSPKYLFRKEGQNVTLSCEQNLNHDAMYWYRQDPGQGLRLIYYSQIVNDFQKGDIAEGYSVSREKKESFPLTVTSAQKNPTAFYLCASSVGGADYGYTFGSGTRLTVV.